The present TCR beta chain was sequenced within a study of T cells in Graves' hyperthyroidism and ophthalmopathy. Study outcomes and limitations: In blood, most of the thyroid clonotypes expanded above 0.001 were also present.

This clonotype showed up just a few times. Its antigen is not known. CDR3 length equals 15 residues. Trimming took 7 bases from V and 4 from J; bases not matched to a gene: 11. Per the germline V gene, CDR1 is SQVTM and CDR2 is ANQGSEA. RNA transcripts served as the template for amplifying TCR beta CDR3 regions. In the first-round RT-PCR of the TCR CDR3, the HTBI primer set was used. One entry per CDR3 protein, called by TCRdb with MiXCR from the multiplex PCR reads. The table records 500,000 to 800,000 distinct CDR3 sequences, roughly 15% of them present only once. The chain uses TRBV29-1 and TRBJ2-1; TRBD1 matches 9 bases. Sequencing was carried out using blood. This clonotype originated in a woman aged 50 to 65 with Graves' ophthalmopathy. The CDR3 protein is CSAASRDRVYNEQFF. The DNA of the CDR3 is TGCAGCGCAGCCTCCCGGGACAGGGTTTACAATGAGCAGTTCTTC.